There are many counts of the clone carrying this T cell receptor beta chain. Its antigen is still unknown. The record originates from a study of CD8+CD57+ T cells in acquired aplastic anemia. About the study: Mean DNA quantity obtained from sorted CD4+ and CD8+ cells was around 3.2 ug.

Broader study findings: The study identified 25 to 30 CD8+ CDR3 sequences shared by patients and controls. Patients and controls had CD8+ Simpson's diversity values that were not significantly distinct.

Both TCR beta VDJ combination and CDR3 sequence profiling were carried out. Genomic DNA was the template for this profiling. MiXCR was run by TCRdb on the reads, yielding one entry per CDR3 protein. The repertoire holds hundreds of thousands of distinct CDR3 sequences, with under 40% as singletons. Those patients picked for sequencing had displayed CD8+CD57+ cell expansion on flow cytometry. At the time of blood sampling, patients had not yet received any therapy. This CDR3 has 13 amino acids. Germline V gene data show CDR1 as DFQATT and CDR2 as SNEGSKA (reference sequence). V gave up 1 base and J gave up 5 bases, with 11 bases separating them.

The sample taken for sequencing was sorted CD4+, CD8+, or CD8+CD57+ T cells (not recorded which) from PBMCs. The chain carries TRBV20-1 and TRBJ2-5; a possible D gene is TRBD1 (6 bases). This TCR was sampled from a human donor with aplastic anemia. The CDR3 loop reads CSARVQGVETQYF. The DNA for the CDR3 is TGCAGTGCTAGAGTACAGGGAGTGGAGACCCAGTACTTC.